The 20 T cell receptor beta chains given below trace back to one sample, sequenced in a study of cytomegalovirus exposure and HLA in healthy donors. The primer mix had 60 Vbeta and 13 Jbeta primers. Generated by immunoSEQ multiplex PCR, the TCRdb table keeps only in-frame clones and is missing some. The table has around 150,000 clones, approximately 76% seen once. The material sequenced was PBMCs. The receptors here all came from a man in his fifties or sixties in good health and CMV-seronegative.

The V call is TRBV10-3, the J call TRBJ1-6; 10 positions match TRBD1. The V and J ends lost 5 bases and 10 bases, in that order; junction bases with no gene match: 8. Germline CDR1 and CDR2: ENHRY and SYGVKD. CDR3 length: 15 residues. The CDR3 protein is CAISTTGGEESPLHF. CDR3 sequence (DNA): TGTGCCATCAGTACGACAGGGGGCGAAGAATCACCCCTCCACTTT.

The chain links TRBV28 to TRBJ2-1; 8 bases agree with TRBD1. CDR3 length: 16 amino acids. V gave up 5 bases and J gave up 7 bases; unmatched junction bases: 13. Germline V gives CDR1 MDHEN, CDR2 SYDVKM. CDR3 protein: CASSPPLTGAVNEQFF. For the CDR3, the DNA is TGTGCCAGCAGTCCTCCCCTGACAGGGGCAGTGAATGAGCAGTTCTTC. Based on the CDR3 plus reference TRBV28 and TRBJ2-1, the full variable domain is DVKVTQSSRYLVKRTGEKVFLECVQDMDHENMFWYRQDPGLGLRLIYFSYDVKMKEKGDIPEGYSVSREKKERFSLILESASTNQTSMYLCASSPPLTGAVNEQFFGPGTRLTVL.

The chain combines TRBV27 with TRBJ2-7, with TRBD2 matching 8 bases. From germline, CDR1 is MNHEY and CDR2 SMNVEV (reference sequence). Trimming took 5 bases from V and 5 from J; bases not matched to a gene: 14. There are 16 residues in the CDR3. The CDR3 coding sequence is TGTGCCAGCAGTGAGGCGGGGGGCTTCCGGCGTAACGAGCAGTACTTC. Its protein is CASSEAGGFRRNEQYF.

The CDR3 sequence: CSVGTGASGNTIYF. CDR3 nucleotide sequence: TGCAGCGTTGGGACAGGGGCCTCTGGAAACACCATATATTTT. The gene calls are TRBV29-1 and TRBJ1-3, with 9 bases fitting TRBD1. Trimming took 4 bases from V and 0 from J; bases not matched to a gene: 1. The V gene's germline CDR1 is SQVTM and CDR2 ANQGSEA. The CDR3 is 14 amino acids.

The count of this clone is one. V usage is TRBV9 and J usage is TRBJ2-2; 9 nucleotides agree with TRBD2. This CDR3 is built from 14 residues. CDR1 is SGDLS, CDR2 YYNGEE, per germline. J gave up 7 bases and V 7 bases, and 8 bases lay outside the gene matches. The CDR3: CASQREVLGGELFF. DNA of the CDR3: TGTGCCAGCCAGCGGGAGGTATTAGGCGGGGAGCTGTTTTTT.

CDR3 protein: CAWSTGQIITEAFF. CDR3 in DNA: TGTGCCTGGAGCACGGGACAGATAATTACTGAAGCTTTCTTT. The chain links TRBV30 to TRBJ1-1, with 7 positions matching TRBD1. The CDR3 sequence is 14 residues long. Germline assignment: CDR1 GTSNPN and CDR2 SVGIG (reference sequence). V trimming: 3 bases; J trimming: 5 bases; junction bases outside the gene matches: 9.

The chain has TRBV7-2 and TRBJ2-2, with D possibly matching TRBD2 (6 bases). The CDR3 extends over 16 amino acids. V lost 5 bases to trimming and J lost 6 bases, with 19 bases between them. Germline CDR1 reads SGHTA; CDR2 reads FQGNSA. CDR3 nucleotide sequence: TGTGCCAGCAGCGCTGCCCAGGGAGGAGGGGCCGGGGAGCTGTTTTTT. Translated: CASSAAQGGGAGELFF.

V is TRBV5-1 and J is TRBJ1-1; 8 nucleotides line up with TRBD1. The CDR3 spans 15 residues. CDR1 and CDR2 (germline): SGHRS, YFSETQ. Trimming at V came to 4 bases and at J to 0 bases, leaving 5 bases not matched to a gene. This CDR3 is CASSPRTGLNTEAFF. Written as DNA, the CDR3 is TGCGCCAGCAGCCCACGGACAGGGCTGAACACTGAAGCTTTCTTT.

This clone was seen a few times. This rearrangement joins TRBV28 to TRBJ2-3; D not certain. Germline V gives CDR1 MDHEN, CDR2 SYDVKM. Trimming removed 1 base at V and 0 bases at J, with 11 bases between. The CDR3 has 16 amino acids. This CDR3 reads CASSLSSGYSTDTQYF. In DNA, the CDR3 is TGTGCCAGCAGTTTATCCTCCGGTTACAGCACAGATACGCAGTATTTT. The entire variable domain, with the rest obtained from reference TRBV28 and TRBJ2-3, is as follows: DVKVTQSSRYLVKRTGEKVFLECVQDMDHENMFWYRQDPGLGLRLIYFSYDVKMKEKGDIPEGYSVSREKKERFSLILESASTNQTSMYLCASSLSSGYSTDTQYFGPGTRLTVL.

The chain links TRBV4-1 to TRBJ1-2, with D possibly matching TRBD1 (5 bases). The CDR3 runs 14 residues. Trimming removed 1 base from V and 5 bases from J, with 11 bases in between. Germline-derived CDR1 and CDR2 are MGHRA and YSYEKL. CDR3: CASSQVGAGYGYTF. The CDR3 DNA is TGCGCCAGCAGCCAAGTTGGGGCGGGATATGGCTACACCTTC.

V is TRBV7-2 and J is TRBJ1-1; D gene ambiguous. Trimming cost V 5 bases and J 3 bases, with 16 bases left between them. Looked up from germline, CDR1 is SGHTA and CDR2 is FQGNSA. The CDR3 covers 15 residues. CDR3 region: CASSPPPAGYTEAFF. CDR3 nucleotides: TGTGCCAGCAGCCCCCCCCCGGCGGGATACACTGAAGCTTTCTTT.

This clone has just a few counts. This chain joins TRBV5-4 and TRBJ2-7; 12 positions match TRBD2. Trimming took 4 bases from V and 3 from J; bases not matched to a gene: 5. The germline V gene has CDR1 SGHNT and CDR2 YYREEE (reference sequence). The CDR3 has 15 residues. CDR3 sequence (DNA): TGTGCCAGCAGCGAACTAGCGGGGGGTCTCTACGAGCAGTACTTC. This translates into CASSELAGGLYEQYF.

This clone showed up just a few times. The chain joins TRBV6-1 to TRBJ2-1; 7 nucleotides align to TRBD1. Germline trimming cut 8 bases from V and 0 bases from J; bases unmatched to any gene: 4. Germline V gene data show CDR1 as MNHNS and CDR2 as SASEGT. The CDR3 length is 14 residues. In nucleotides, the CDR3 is TGTGCCAGCCCACAGGGGAGCTCCTACAATGAGCAGTTCTTC. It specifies CASPQGSSYNEQFF.

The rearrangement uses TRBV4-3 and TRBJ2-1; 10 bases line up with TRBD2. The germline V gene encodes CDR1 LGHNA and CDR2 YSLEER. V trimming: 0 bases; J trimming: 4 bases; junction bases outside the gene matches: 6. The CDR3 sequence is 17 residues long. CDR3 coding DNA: TGCGCCAGCAGCCAAGATCCGACTAGCGGGCGATACAATGAGCAGTTCTTC. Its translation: CASSQDPTSGRYNEQFF.

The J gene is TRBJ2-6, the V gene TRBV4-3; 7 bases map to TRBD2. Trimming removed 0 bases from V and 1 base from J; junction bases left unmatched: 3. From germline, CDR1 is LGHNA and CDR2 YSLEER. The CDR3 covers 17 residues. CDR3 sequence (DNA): TGCGCCAGCAGCCAAGATTGGGGGGGGTCTGGGGCCAACGTCCTGACTTTC. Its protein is CASSQDWGGSGANVLTF.

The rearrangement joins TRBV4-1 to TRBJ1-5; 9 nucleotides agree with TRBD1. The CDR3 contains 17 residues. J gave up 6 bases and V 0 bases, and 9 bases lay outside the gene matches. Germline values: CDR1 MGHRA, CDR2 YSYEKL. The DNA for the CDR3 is TGCGCCAGCAGCCAAGAACCACAGGGGGCGCCTTCTCAGCCCCAGCATTTT. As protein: CASSQEPQGAPSQPQHF.

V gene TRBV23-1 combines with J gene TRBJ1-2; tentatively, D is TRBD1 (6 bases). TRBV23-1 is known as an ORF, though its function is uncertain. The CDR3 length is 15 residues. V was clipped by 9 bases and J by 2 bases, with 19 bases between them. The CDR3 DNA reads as TGCGCCAGTATAGGATTAGGACAGTTAAACTATGGCTACACCTTC. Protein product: CASIGLGQLNYGYTF.

CDR3 protein: CASSTQGGANTGELFF. CDR3 DNA: TGTGCCAGTAGCACCCAGGGAGGGGCGAACACCGGGGAGCTGTTTTTT. The rearrangement uses TRBV19 and TRBJ2-2; the match to TRBD2 covers 7 bases. The germline CDR1 and CDR2 sequences are LNHDA and SQIVND (reference sequence). The V gene end was trimmed by 6 bases and the J gene end by 0 bases; junction bases not matched to a gene: 7. This CDR3 has 16 amino acids.

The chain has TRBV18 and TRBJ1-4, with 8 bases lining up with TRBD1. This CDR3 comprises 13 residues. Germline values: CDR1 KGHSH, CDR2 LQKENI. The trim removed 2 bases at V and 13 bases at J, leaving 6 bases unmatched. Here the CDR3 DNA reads TGTGCCAGCTCACCATACGACAGGGGAGTACTGTTTTTT. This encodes CASSPYDRGVLFF.

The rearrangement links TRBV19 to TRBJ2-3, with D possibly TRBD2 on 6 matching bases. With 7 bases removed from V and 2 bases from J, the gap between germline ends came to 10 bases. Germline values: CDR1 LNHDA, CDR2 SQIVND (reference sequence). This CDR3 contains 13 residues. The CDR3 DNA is TGTGCCAGTAAGAAGGACTACACAGATACGCAGTATTTT. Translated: CASKKDYTDTQYF.